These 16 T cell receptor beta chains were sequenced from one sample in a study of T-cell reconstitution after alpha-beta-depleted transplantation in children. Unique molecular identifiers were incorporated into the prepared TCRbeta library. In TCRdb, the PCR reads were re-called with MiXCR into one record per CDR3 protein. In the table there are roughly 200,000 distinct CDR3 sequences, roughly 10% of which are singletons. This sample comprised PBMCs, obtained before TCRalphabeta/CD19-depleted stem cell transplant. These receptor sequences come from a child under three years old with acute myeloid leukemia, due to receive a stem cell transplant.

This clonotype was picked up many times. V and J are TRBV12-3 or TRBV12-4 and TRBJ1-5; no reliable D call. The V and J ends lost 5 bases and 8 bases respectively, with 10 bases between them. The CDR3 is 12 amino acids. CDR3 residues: CASSAPWEPQHF. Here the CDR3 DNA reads TGTGCCAGCAGTGCCCCATGGGAGCCCCAGCATTTT.

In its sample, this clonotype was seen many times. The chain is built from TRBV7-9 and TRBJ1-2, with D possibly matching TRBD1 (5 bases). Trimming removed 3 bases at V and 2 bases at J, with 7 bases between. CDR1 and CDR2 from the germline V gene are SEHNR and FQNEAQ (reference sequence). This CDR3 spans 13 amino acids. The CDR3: CASSFRDNYGYTF. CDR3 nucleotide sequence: TGTGCCAGCAGCTTCCGGGACAACTATGGCTACACCTTC.

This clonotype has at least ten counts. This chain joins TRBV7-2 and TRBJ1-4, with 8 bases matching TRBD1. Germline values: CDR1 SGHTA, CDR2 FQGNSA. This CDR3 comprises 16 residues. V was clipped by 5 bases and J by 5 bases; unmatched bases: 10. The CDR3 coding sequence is TGTGCCAGCAGCATATCAGGGACAGGAGGGAATGAAAAACTGTTTTTT. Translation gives CASSISGTGGNEKLFF.

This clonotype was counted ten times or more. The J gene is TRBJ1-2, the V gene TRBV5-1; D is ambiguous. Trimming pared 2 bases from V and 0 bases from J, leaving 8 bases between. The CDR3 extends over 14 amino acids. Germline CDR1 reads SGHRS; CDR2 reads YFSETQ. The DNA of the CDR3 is TGCGCCAGCAGCTTCGGGTTAGCTAACTATGGCTACACCTTC. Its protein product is CASSFGLANYGYTF.

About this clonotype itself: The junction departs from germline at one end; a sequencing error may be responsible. The CDR3 nucleotides are TGTGTCAGCAGCTTAGCCGGGACTAGCGCCACAGATACGCAGTATTTT. Translated, it gives CVSSLAGTSATDTQYF. V usage is TRBV7-6 and J usage is TRBJ2-3, with 10 bases that match TRBD2. The V gene's germline CDR1 is SGHVS and CDR2 FNYEAQ. This CDR3 has 16 amino acids.

The CDR3 nucleotides are TGTGCCAGCAGCCCCGGGGTTCTGGGGTCCTACGAGCAGTACTTC. Translated: CASSPGVLGSYEQYF. V and J are TRBV5-6 and TRBJ2-7; D may be TRBD2 (5 bases). The CDR3 covers 15 residues. V lost 4 bases to trimming and J lost 1 base, with 15 bases between them. In germline, CDR1 is SGHDT, CDR2 YYEEEE.

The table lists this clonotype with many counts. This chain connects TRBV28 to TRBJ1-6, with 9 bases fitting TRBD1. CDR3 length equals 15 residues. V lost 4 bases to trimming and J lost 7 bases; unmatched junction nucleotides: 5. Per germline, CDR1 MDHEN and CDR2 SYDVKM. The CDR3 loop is CASSWADRGNSPLHF. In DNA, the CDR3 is TGTGCCAGCAGTTGGGCCGACAGGGGGAATTCACCCCTCCACTTT.

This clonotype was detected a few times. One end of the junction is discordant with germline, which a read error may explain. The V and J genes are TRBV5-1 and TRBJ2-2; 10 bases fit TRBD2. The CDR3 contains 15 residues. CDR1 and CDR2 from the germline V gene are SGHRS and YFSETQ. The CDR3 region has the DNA TGCGCCAGCAGCAAGGGACTAGCGAACCCCGGGGAGCTGTTTTTT. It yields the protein CASSKGLANPGELFF.

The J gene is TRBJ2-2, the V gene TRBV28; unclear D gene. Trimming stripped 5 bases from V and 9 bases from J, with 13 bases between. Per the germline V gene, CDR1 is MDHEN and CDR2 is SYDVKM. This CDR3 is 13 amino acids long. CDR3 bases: TGTGCCAGCAGTCCCTCAGACTGGAGGGAGCTGTTTTTT. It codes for CASSPSDWRELFF.

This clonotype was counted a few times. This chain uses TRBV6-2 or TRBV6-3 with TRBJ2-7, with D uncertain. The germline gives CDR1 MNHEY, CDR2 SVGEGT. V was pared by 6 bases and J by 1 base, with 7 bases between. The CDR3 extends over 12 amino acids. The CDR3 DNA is TGTGCCAGCAGCTGGGGTTCCTACGAGCAGTACTTC. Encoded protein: CASSWGSYEQYF.

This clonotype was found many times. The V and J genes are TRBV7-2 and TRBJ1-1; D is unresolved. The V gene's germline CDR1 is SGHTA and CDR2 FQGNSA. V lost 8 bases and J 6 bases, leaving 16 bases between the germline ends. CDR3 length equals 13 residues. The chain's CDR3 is CASAVLQSAEAFF. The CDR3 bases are TGTGCCAGCGCGGTTCTACAATCGGCTGAAGCTTTCTTT.

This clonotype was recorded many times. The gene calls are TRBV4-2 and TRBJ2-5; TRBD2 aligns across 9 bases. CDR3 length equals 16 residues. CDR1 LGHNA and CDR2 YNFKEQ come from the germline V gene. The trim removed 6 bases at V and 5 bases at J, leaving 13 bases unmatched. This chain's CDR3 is CASSQLNSGRGETQYF. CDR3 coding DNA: TGTGCCAGCAGTCAATTGAATAGCGGGAGAGGGGAGACCCAGTACTTC.

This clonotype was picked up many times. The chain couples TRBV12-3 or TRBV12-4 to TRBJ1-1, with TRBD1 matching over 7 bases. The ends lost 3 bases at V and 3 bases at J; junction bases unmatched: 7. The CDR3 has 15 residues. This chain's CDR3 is CASSFLTGVYTEAFF. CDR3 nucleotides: TGTGCCAGCAGTTTCCTAACAGGGGTCTACACTGAAGCTTTCTTT.

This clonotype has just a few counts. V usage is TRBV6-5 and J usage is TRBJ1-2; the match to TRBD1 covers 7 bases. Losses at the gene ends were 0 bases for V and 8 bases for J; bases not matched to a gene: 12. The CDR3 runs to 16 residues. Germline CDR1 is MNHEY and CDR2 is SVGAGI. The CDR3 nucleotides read TGTGCCAGCAGTTACTCAGGAAGGGACAGCCCGTCGGGCTACACCTTC. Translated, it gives CASSYSGRDSPSGYTF.

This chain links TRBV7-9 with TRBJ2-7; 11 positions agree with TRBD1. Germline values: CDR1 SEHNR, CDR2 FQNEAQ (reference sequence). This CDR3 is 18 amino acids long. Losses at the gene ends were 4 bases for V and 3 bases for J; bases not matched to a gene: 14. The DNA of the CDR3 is TGTGCCAGCAGCTCTTATGCCCCCAAGGGACAGGGGGTCTACGAGCAGTACTTC. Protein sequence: CASSSYAPKGQGVYEQYF.

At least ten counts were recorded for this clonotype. Here the CDR3 reads CASSPQGRNQPQHF. The CDR3 region has the DNA TGTGCCAGCAGTCCACAGGGGCGCAATCAGCCCCAGCATTTT. The chain combines TRBV6-5 with TRBJ1-5; 7 nucleotides align to TRBD1. This CDR3 has 14 residues. Trimming at V came to 5 bases and at J to 2 bases, leaving 3 bases not matched to a gene. Germline V gene sequence: CDR1 MNHEY, CDR2 SVGAGI.